This passage covers 2 T cell receptor beta chains from one sample sequenced in a study of T cell responses to AZD1222 COVID-19 vaccine (dated by TCRdb to about 2021). The time point label here, explained by the study, means: about 28 days (+/-7) after the second vaccine dose. Per the publication, the treatment or condition label means: meningococcal conjugate vaccine given as trial control. Library method: the immunoSEQ multiplex PCR assay. TCRdb took this table from immuneACCESS and kept in-frame rearrangements with V and J called. Such tables lack part of the clones; where checked against another copy, unresolved V genes explain under half of the gap, and the rest is unexplained. This sample has over 130,000 clones in its table, and around 90% of those were observed once. The leading ten clones occupy approximately 8% of the sample. Sequenced here: peripheral blood, sampled 28 days after the second dose of the MenACWY control vaccine. The receptors originated from an adult who received the MenACWY meningococcal vaccine as a control.

Only one count was recorded for this clone. This chain joins TRBV18 and TRBJ1-1, with TRBD1 identical over 7 bases. The CDR3 has 16 residues. Germline V CDR1 and CDR2: KGHSH, LQKENI. V shed 3 bases, J shed 3 bases, and the junction held 10 bases outside the gene matches. Written as DNA, the CDR3 is TGTGCCAGCTCACCCCGGACAGGCGCAGGAGACACTGAAGCTTTCTTT. Protein sequence: CASSPRTGAGDTEAFF.

The J gene is TRBJ1-1, the V gene TRBV7-8; 8 bases are shared with TRBD1. The CDR3 extends over 14 amino acids. V gave up 5 bases and J gave up 3 bases; unmatched junction bases: 5. Per germline, CDR1 SGHVS and CDR2 FQNEAQ. Here the CDR3 DNA reads TGTGCCAGCAGCCGGACAGGGAAGCACACTGAAGCTTTCTTT. It specifies CASSRTGKHTEAFF.